This T cell receptor beta chain was documented in a study of tumor and adjacent non-tumor tissue in lung cancer. General study results and limits: Normal lung showed higher cumulative top 100 clone frequency than tumor. TCR diversity was significantly greater in tumor than normal lung tissue.

The library came from three nested PCR rounds adapted from ARM-PCR protocols. Using its own MiXCR run on the multiplex PCR reads, TCRdb lists one record per CDR3 protein. The sample holds 91,000 or so distinct CDR3 sequences, about 67% seen once. RNA was extracted from bulk tissue without any cell sorting. Concerning this clonotype: Its target is unknown. A much larger clone differs from this one at a single base, so this may be a read error.

This TCR came from a man between 60 and 75 years old with non-small cell lung cancer. The sample comprised lung tumor tissue.

CDR3 nucleotide sequence: TGTGCCAGCAGTTTAGCCGGGGACATGTGGTACACCGGGGAGCTGTTTTTT. Translating gives CASSLAGDMWYTGELFF. The chain has TRBV28 and TRBJ2-2, with D possibly matching TRBD1 (6 bases). Per the germline V gene, CDR1 is MDHEN and CDR2 is SYDVKM. Trimming took 2 bases from V and 3 from J, leaving 16 bases between them. There are 17 residues in the CDR3.